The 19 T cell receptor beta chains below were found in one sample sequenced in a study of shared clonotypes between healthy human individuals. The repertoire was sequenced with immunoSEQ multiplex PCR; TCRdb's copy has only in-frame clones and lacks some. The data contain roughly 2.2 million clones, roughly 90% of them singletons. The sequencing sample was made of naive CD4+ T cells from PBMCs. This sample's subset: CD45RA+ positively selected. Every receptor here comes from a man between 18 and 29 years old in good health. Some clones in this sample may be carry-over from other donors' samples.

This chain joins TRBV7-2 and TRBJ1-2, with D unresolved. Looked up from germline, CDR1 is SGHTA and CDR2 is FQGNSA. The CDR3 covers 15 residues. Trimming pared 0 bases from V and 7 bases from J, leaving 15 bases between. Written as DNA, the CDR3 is TGTGCCAGCAGCTTAGCCCCCGACAATCGGCTTGGCTACACCTTC. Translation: CASSLAPDNRLGYTF.

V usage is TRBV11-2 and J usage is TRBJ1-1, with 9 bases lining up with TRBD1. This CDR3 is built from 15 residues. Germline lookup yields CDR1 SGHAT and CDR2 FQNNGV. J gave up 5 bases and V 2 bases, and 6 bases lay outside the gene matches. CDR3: CASSLMRTGVTEAFF. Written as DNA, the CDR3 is TGTGCCAGCAGCTTAATGAGGACAGGGGTTACTGAAGCTTTCTTT.

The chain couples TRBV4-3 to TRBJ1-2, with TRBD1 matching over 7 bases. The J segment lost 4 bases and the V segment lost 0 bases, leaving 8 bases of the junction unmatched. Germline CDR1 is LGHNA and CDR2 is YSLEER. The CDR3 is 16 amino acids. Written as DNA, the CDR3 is TGCGCCAGCAGCCAAGATCTGGAGGACAGGACCTATGGCTACACCTTC. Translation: CASSQDLEDRTYGYTF.

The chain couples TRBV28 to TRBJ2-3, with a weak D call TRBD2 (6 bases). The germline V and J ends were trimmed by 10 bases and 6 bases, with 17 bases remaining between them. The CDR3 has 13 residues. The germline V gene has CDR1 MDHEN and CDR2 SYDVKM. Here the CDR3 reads CAIQRDRGDTQYF. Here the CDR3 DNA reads TGTGCCATCCAGAGGGATCGGGGGGATACGCAGTATTTT. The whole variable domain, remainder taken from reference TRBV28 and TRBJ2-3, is DVKVTQSSRYLVKRTGEKVFLECVQDMDHENMFWYRQDPGLGLRLIYFSYDVKMKEKGDIPEGYSVSREKKERFSLILESASTNQTSMYLCAIQRDRGDTQYFGPGTRLTVL.

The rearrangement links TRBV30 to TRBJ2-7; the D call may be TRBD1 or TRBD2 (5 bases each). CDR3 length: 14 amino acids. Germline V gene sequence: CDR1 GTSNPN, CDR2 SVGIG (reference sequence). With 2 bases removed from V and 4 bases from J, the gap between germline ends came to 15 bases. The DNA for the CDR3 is TGTGCCTGGAGTCCGGGGACGGATATTTACGAGCAGTACTTC. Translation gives CAWSPGTDIYEQYF.

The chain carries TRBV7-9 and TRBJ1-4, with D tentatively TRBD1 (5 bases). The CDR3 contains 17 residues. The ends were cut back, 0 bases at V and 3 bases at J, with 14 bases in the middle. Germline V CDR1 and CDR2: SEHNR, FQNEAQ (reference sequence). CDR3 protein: CASSLASVGAANEKLFF. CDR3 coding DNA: TGTGCCAGCAGCTTAGCCTCGGTAGGGGCGGCTAATGAAAAACTGTTTTTT.

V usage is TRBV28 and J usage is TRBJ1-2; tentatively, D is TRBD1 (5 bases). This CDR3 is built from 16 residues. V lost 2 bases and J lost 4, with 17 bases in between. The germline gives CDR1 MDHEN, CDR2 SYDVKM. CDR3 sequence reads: CASSLKFGGEGYGYTF. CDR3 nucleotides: TGTGCCAGCAGTTTAAAATTCGGGGGTGAAGGCTATGGCTACACCTTC.

CDR3 coding DNA: TGTGCCAGCAGTTCACTCCAGGGGAATAATGAAAAACTGTTTTTT. This codes for CASSSLQGNNEKLFF. The V call is TRBV28, the J call TRBJ1-4; possibly TRBD1 for D (6 bases). Germline CDR1 MDHEN, CDR2 SYDVKM. With 4 bases removed from V and 4 bases from J, the gap between germline ends came to 13 bases. The CDR3 loop spans 15 amino acids.

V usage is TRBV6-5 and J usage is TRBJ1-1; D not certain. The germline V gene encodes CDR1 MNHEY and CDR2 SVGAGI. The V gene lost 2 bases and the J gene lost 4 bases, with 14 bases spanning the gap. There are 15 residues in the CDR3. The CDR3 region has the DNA TGTGCCAGCAGTTACACCCCTGGGCCAGGCACTGAAGCTTTCTTT. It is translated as CASSYTPGPGTEAFF.

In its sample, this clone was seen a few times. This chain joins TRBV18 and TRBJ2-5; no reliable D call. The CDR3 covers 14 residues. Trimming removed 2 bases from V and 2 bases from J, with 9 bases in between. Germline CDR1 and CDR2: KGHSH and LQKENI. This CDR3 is CASSPMAEQETQYF. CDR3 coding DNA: TGTGCCAGCTCACCAATGGCGGAACAAGAGACCCAGTACTTC.

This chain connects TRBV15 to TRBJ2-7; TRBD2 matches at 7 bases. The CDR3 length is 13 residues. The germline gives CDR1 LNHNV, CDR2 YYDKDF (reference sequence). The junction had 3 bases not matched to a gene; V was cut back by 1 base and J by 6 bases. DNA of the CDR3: TGTGCCACCAGCAGAGTGTCGGGGGGCGAGCAGTACTTC. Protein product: CATSRVSGGEQYF.

For the CDR3, the DNA is TGTGCCAGCAGCTTACGTAGCGCGAGCACAGATACGCAGTATTTT. Amino acid sequence: CASSLRSASTDTQYF. The chain recombines TRBV7-9 with TRBJ2-3; D perhaps matches TRBD2 (5 bases). V was cut by 2 bases and J by 0 bases, with 9 bases left in between. Germline V gene lookup returns CDR1 SEHNR and CDR2 FQNEAQ (reference sequence). The CDR3 sequence is 15 residues long. Using reference TRBV7-9 and TRBJ2-3 for the parts outside the CDR3, the full variable domain is DTGVSQNPRHKITKRGQNVTFRCDPISEHNRLYWYRQTLGQGPEFLTYFQNEAQLEKSRLLSDRFSAERPKGSFSTLEIQRTEQGDSAMYLCASSLRSASTDTQYFGPGTRLTVL.

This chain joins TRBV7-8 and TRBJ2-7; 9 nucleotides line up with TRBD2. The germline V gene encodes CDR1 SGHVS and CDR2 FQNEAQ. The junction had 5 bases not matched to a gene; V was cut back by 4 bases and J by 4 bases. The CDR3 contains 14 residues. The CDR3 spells CASSSQTSGYEQYF. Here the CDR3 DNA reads TGTGCCAGCAGCTCACAGACTAGCGGATACGAGCAGTACTTC.

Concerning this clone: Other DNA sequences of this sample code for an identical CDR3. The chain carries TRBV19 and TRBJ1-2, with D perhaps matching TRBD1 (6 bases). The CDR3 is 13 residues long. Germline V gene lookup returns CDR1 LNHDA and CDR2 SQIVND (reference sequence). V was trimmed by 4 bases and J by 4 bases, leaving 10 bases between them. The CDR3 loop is CASSSGQIYGYTF. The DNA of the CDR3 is TGTGCCAGTAGTAGTGGACAGATCTATGGCTACACCTTC.

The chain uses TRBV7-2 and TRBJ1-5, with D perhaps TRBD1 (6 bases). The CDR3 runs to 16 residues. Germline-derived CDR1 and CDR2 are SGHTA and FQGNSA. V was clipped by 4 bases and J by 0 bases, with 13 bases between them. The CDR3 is CASSYGRQDSNQPQHF. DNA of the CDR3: TGTGCCAGCAGCTATGGAAGACAGGATAGCAATCAGCCCCAGCATTTT.

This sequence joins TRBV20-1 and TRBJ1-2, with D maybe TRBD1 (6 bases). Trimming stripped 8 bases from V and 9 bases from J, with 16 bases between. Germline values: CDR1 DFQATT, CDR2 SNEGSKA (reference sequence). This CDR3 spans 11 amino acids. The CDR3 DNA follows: TGCAGTATCCGAGGGACAATCAGCTACACCTTC. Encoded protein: CSIRGTISYTF.

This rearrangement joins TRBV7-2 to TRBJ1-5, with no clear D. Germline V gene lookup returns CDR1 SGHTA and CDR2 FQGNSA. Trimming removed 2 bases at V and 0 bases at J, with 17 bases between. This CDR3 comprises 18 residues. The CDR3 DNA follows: TGTGCCAGCAGCTTATACCCTTTACGACACAATAGCAATCAGCCCCAGCATTTT. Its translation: CASSLYPLRHNSNQPQHF. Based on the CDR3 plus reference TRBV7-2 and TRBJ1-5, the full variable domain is GAGVSQSPSNKVTEKGKDVELRCDPISGHTALYWYRQSLGQGLEFLIYFQGNSAPDKSGLPSDRFSAERTGGSVSTLTIQRTQQEDSAVYLCASSLYPLRHNSNQPQHFGDGTRLSIL.

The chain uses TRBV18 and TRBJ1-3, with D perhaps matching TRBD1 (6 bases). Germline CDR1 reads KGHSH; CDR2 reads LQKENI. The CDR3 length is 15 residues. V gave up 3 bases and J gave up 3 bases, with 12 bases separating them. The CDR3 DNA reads TGTGCCAGCTCACCCATCACAGGGCTTGGAAACACCATATATTTT. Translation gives CASSPITGLGNTIYF.

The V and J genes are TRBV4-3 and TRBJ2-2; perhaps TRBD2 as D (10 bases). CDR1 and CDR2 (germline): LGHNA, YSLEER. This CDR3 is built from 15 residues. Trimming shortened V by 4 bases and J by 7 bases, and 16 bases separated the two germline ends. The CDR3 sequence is CASSLLAGQGGELFF. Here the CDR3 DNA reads TGCGCCAGCAGCCTACTAGCGGGACAGGGCGGGGAGCTGTTTTTT.